Each of the 6 T cell receptor beta chains below was sequenced from the same sample in a study of blood T cell repertoires in COVID-19. Data came from immunoSEQ multiplex PCR; TCRdb stores just in-frame clones and leaves some out. The repertoire consists of 300,000 to 350,000 clones, with about 91% occurring once and the leading ten covering around 10%. Sequenced material: peripheral blood. The receptors stem from a man younger than 40 with COVID-19, enrolled during active disease.

The J gene is TRBJ1-1, the V gene TRBV5-4; D gene uncertain. Looked up from germline, CDR1 is SGHNT and CDR2 is YYREEE (reference sequence). The CDR3 sequence is 15 residues long. Trimming left V 1 base short and J 0 bases short, with 10 bases between. The CDR3 bases are TGTGCCAGCAGCTTGCCGACTTCGATGAACACTGAAGCTTTCTTT. Translating it yields CASSLPTSMNTEAFF.

The CDR3 here is CAMLRRVAGVRETQYF. CDR3 coding DNA: TGCGCCATGCTCAGGCGGGTAGCGGGAGTGCGAGAGACCCAGTACTTC. The chain uses TRBV10-1 and TRBJ2-5, with 9 bases aligning to TRBD2. The CDR3 sequence is 16 residues long. V gave up 10 bases and J gave up 4 bases; unmatched junction bases: 16. Germline CDR1 WNHNN, CDR2 SYGVQD (reference sequence).

This sequence joins TRBV30 and TRBJ2-3; D is ambiguous. The CDR3 runs to 13 residues. Germline-derived CDR1 and CDR2 are GTSNPN and SVGIG (reference sequence). Trimming took off 3 bases at V and 8 bases at J, with 15 bases between the two ends. The CDR3 loop is CAWRMAFLGTQYF. For the CDR3, the DNA is TGTGCCTGGAGAATGGCCTTCCTAGGTACGCAGTATTTT. Drawing the rest from reference TRBV30 and TRBJ2-3, the complete variable domain is SQTIHQWPATLVQPVGSPLSLECTVEGTSNPNLYWYRQAAGRGLQLLFYSVGIGQISSEVPQNLSASRPQDRQFILSSKKLLLSDSGFYLCAWRMAFLGTQYFGPGTRLTVL.

This clone is a singleton in its sample. This sequence joins TRBV5-4 and TRBJ2-5; D is undetermined. V was shortened by 0 bases and J by 5 bases, with 11 bases between the two germline ends. This CDR3 is built from 14 residues. CDR1 and CDR2 (germline): SGHNT, YYREEE (reference sequence). The CDR3 loop is CASSLDLYAETQYF. CDR3 in DNA: TGTGCCAGCAGCTTGGACCTATACGCCGAGACCCAGTACTTC.

The CDR3 loop is CATEKNYGYTF. In DNA form, the CDR3 reads TGTGCCACCGAGAAAAACTATGGCTACACCTTC. V usage is TRBV12-3 or TRBV12-4 and J usage is TRBJ1-2, with no clear D. The CDR3 loop spans 11 amino acids. V was trimmed by 10 bases and J by 2 bases, leaving 8 bases between them.

The chain is built from TRBV6-2 or TRBV6-3 and TRBJ2-7, with 10 nucleotides matching TRBD1. CDR3 length equals 17 residues. The V and J ends lost 1 base and 5 bases, in that order; junction bases with no gene match: 11. Germline V gives CDR1 MNHEY, CDR2 SVGEGT. This CDR3 is CASSYYNLPGQGNEQYF. CDR3 DNA: TGTGCCAGCAGTTACTATAACCTCCCGGGACAGGGGAACGAGCAGTACTTC.